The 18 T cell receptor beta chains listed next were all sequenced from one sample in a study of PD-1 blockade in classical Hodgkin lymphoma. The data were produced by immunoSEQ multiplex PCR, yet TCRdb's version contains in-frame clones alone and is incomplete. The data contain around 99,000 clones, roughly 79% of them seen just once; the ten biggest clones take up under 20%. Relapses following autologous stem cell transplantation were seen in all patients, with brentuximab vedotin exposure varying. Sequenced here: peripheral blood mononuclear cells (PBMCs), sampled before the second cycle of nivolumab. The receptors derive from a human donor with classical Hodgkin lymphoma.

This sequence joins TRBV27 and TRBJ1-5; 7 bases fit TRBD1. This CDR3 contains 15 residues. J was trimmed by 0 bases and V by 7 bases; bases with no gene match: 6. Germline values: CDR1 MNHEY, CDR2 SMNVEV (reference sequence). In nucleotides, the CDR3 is TGTGCCAGCACCAGGACAGGAGATAGCAATCAGCCCCAGCATTTT. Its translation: CASTRTGDSNQPQHF.

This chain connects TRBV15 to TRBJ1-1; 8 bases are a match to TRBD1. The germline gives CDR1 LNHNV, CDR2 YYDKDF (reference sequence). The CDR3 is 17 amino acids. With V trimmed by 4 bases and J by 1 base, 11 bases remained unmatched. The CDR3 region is CATSKGQQGGRNTEAFF. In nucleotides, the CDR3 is TGTGCCACCAGCAAGGGGCAACAGGGGGGCAGGAACACTGAAGCTTTCTTT.

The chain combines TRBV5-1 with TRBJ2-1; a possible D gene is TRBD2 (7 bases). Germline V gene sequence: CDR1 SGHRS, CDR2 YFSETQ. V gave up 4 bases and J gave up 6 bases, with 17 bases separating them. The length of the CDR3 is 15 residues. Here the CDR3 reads CASSPRGGALNEQFF. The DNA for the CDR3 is TGCGCCAGCAGCCCGAGGGGGGGCGCCCTCAATGAGCAGTTCTTC.

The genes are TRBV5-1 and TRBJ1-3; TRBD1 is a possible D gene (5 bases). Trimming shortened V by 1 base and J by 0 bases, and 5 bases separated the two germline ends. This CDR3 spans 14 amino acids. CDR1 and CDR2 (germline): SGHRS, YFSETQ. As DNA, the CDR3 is TGCGCCAGCAGCTTGCAGGGCTCTGGAAACACCATATATTTT. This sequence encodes CASSLQGSGNTIYF.

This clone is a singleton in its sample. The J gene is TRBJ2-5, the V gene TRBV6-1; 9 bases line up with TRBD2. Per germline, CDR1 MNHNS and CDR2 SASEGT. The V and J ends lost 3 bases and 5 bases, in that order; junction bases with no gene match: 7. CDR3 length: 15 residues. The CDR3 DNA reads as TGTGCCAGCAGTGACCCGGGACTAGCAGTGGAGACCCAGTACTTC. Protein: CASSDPGLAVETQYF.

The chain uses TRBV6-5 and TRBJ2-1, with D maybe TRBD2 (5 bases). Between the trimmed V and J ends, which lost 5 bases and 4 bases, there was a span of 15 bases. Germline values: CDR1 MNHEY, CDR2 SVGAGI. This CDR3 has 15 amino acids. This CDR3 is CASSLASTYYNEQFF. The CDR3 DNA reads TGTGCCAGCAGTCTGGCTAGCACCTATTACAATGAGCAGTTCTTC.

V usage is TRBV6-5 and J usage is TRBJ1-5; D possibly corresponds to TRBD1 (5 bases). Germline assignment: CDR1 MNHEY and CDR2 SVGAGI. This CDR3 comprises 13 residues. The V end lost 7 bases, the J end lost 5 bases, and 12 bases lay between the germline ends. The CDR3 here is CASTRSGDQPQHF. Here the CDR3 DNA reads TGTGCCAGCACCCGGTCGGGGGATCAGCCCCAGCATTTT.

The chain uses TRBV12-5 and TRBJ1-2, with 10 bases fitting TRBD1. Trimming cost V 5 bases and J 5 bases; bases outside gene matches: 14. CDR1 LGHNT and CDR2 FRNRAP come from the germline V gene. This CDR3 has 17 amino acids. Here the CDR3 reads CASGTGTGATWGYGYTF. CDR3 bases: TGTGCTAGTGGTACCGGGACAGGGGCCACTTGGGGTTATGGCTACACCTTC. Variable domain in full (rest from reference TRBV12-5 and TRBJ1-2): DARVTQTPRHKVTEMGQEVTMRCQPILGHNTVFWYRQTMMQGLELLAYFRNRAPLDDSGMPKDRFSAEMPDATLATLKIQPSEPRDSAVYFCASGTGTGATWGYGYTFGSGTRLTVV.

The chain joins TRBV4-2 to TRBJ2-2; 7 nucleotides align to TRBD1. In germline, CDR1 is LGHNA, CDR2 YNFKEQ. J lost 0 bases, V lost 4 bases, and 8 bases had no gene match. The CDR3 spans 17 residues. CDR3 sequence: CASSPRAGTANTGELFF. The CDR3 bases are TGTGCCAGCAGCCCGAGGGCCGGGACAGCGAACACCGGGGAGCTGTTTTTT.

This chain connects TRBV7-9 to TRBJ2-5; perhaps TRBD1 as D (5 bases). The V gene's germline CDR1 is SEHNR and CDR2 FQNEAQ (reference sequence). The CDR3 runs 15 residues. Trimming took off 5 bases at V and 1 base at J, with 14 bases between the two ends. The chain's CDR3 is CASSQDIPGQETQYF. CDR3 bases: TGTGCCAGCAGCCAGGACATACCGGGCCAAGAGACCCAGTACTTC.

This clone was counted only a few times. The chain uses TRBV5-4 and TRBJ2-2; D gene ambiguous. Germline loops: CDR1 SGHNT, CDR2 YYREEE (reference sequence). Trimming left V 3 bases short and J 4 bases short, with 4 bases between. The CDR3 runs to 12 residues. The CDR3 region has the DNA TGTGCCAGCAGCTCCCTCACCGGGGAGCTGTTTTTT. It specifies CASSSLTGELFF.

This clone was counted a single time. As DNA, the CDR3 is TGTGCCTGGAGGCTGAGGGGAGGGTCTTCCTACGAGCAGTACTTC. Translated, it gives CAWRLRGGSSYEQYF. The chain recombines TRBV30 with TRBJ2-7, with TRBD2 matching over 7 bases. The CDR3 is made up of 15 amino acids. J was trimmed by 1 base and V by 3 bases; bases with no gene match: 9. CDR1 GTSNPN and CDR2 SVGIG come from the germline V gene (reference sequence).

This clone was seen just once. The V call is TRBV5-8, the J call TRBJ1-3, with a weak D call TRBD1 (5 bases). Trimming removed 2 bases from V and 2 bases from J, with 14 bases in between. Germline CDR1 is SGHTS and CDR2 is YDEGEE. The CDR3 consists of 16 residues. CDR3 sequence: CASSFPGGSPGNTIYF. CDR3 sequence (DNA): TGTGCCAGCAGCTTCCCTGGGGGATCCCCTGGAAACACCATATATTTT. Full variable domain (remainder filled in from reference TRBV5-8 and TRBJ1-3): EAGVTQSPTHLIKTRGQQATLRCSPISGHTSVYWYQQALGLGLQFLLWYDEGEERNRGNFPPRFSGRQFPNYSSELNVNALELEDSALYLCASSFPGGSPGNTIYFGEGSWLTVV.

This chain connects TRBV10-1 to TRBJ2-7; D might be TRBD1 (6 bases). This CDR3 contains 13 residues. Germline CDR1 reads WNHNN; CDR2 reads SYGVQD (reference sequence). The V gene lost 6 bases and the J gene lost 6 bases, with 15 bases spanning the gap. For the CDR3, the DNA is TGCGCCAGCAGCCGGGGACAACCCGCCGAGCAGTACTTC. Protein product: CASSRGQPAEQYF.

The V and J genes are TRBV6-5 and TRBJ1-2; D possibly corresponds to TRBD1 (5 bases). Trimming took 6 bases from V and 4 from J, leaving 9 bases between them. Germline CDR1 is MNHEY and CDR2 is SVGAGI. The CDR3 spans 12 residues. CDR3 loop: CASRQGSYGYTF. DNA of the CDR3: TGTGCCAGCAGGCAGGGTTCCTATGGCTACACCTTC.

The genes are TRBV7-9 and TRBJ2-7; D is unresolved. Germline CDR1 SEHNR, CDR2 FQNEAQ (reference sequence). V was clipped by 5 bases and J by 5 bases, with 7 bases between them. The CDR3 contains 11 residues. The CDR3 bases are TGTGCCAGCAGCGAGAGCAACGAGCAGTACTTC. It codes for CASSESNEQYF. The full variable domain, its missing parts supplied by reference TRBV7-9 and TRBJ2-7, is DTGVSQNPRHKITKRGQNVTFRCDPISEHNRLYWYRQTLGQGPEFLTYFQNEAQLEKSRLLSDRFSAERPKGSFSTLEIQRTEQGDSAMYLCASSESNEQYFGPGTRLTVT.

CDR3 amino acids: CASPGQVSYEQYF. CDR3 DNA: TGTGCTAGCCCGGGACAGGTCTCCTACGAGCAGTACTTC. The V call is TRBV12-5, the J call TRBJ2-7; 8 nucleotides agree with TRBD1. Per the germline V gene, CDR1 is LGHNT and CDR2 is FRNRAP. With 9 bases clipped from V and 0 bases from J, the junction kept 4 bases outside the gene matches. The CDR3 spans 13 residues.

The CDR3 DNA reads as TGTGCCTGGAGTGCCCTCGGCTTAGGGGAGCAGTACTTC. It translates to CAWSALGLGEQYF. The rearrangement uses TRBV30 and TRBJ2-7; D is ambiguous. Germline CDR1 GTSNPN, CDR2 SVGIG (reference sequence). V was cut by 1 base and J by 7 bases, with 14 bases left in between. The CDR3 totals 13 residues.